One sample yielded the 32 T cell receptor beta chains listed below, sequenced in a study of blood T cells in healthy people across ages. Alongside a J-beta primer mix, a sample-barcoded 5' primer served in a second PCR lasting about 7 to 12 cycles. MiXCR, applied by TCRdb to the 5' RACE reads, yields one record per CDR3 protein. The sample lists 700,000 or so distinct CDR3 sequences; around two fifths were seen once. Sequencing input: blood. These receptors all come from an elderly man in good health.

The chain uses TRBV4-2 and TRBJ2-3, with 13 positions matching TRBD2. Trimming cost V 4 bases and J 1 base; bases outside gene matches: 2. This CDR3 spans 16 amino acids. The germline CDR1 and CDR2 sequences are LGHNA and YNFKEQ. The CDR3 DNA reads TGTGCCAGCAGCCGAGGACTAGCGGGGGGCACAGATACGCAGTATTTT. Encoded protein: CASSRGLAGGTDTQYF.

This clonotype was detected ten times or more. This chain joins TRBV7-9 and TRBJ2-1, with 12 nucleotides matching TRBD2. The length of the CDR3 is 16 residues. V was pared by 5 bases and J by 4 bases, with 6 bases of the junction left unmatched. Per the germline V gene, CDR1 is SEHNR and CDR2 is FQNEAQ (reference sequence). The CDR3 DNA is TGTGCCAGCAGCCCACTAGCGGGAGGTTCTTACAATGAGCAGTTCTTC. The encoded protein is CASSPLAGGSYNEQFF.

This clonotype has a single count. Being one base from a much bigger clone, this may be a read error. The chain couples TRBV4-3 to TRBJ2-1; D possibly corresponds to TRBD2 (6 bases). The CDR3 spans 15 residues. Per the germline V gene, CDR1 is LGHNA and CDR2 is YSLEER. Deletions cut 0 bases from V and 13 bases from J, with 19 bases between. For the CDR3, the DNA is TGCGCCAGCAGCCAAGATATAGCTAGCGAGGAGACCCAGTTCTTC. Protein sequence: CASSQDIASEETQFF.

J is TRBJ1-4 and V is TRBV4-3; D remains unclear. The CDR3 extends over 12 amino acids. Germline-derived CDR1 and CDR2 are LGHNA and YSLEER. Trimming removed 1 base from V and 7 bases from J, with 4 bases in between. The CDR3 nucleotides read TGCGCCAGCAGCCAAGTCCGTGAAAAACTGTTTTTT. Translated: CASSQVREKLFF.

This clonotype has only a few counts. The rearrangement links TRBV9 to TRBJ2-7; D is uncertain. Deletions cut 4 bases from V and 0 bases from J, with 20 bases between. CDR1 and CDR2 (germline): SGDLS, YYNGEE. The CDR3 totals 17 residues. DNA of the CDR3: TGTGCCAGCAGCCCCCGATCTGAGTCATTGAGCTCCTACGAGCAGTACTTC. It codes for CASSPRSESLSSYEQYF.

CDR3 nucleotide sequence: TGTGCCACCAGCAGAGATTTATCGGTCCTCGCACTAGCGGGAGAAGGGCAGTACTTC. This codes for CATSRDLSVLALAGEGQYF. This sequence joins TRBV15 and TRBJ2-5; 11 nucleotides align to TRBD2. Germline trimming cut 0 bases from V and 11 bases from J; bases unmatched to any gene: 20. CDR1 is LNHNV, CDR2 YYDKDF, per germline (reference sequence). The CDR3 is 19 residues long.

This clonotype was detected only a few times. The CDR3, as DNA: TGTGCTAGTGGTTTCGGGACTAGCGGGGAAAATGAGCAGTTCTTC. Amino acids: CASGFGTSGENEQFF. This chain links TRBV12-5 with TRBJ2-1, with 13 bases identical to TRBD2. The CDR3 is made up of 15 amino acids. Losses at the gene ends were 3 bases for V and 7 bases for J; bases not matched to a gene: 3. The germline V gene has CDR1 LGHNT and CDR2 FRNRAP.

V usage is TRBV4-3 and J usage is TRBJ1-6; D unresolved. From germline, CDR1 is LGHNA and CDR2 YSLEER. The V end was cut by 0 bases, the J end by 9 bases, with 18 bases between. The CDR3 loop spans 17 amino acids. CDR3 sequence reads: CASSQDSSGSLRSPLHF. As DNA, the CDR3 is TGCGCCAGCAGCCAAGATAGTAGTGGCAGTCTGCGTTCACCCCTCCACTTT.

V gene TRBV29-1 combines with J gene TRBJ1-6; unclear D gene. The length of the CDR3 is 13 residues. The germline V gene has CDR1 SQVTM and CDR2 ANQGSEA. V was clipped by 4 bases and J by 7 bases, with 11 bases between them. This chain's CDR3 is CSVASNRNSPLHF. The CDR3 DNA follows: TGCAGCGTTGCGTCAAATCGAAATTCACCCCTCCACTTT. Full variable domain (remainder filled in from reference TRBV29-1 and TRBJ1-6): SAVISQKPSRDICQRGTSLTIQCQVDSQVTMMFWYRQQPGQSLTLIATANQGSEATYESGFVIDKFPISRPNLTFSTLTVSNMSPEDSSIYLCSVASNRNSPLHFGNGTRLTVT.

This clonotype was detected only a few times. This chain joins TRBV11-3 and TRBJ2-6; D gene uncertain. Germline lookup yields CDR1 SGHNT and CDR2 YENEEA. The CDR3 length is 13 residues. Deletions cut 5 bases from V and 3 bases from J, with 5 bases between. The CDR3 protein is CASSANGANVLTF. CDR3 coding DNA: TGTGCCAGCAGCGCTAATGGGGCCAACGTCCTGACTTTC.

The chain couples TRBV7-2 to TRBJ2-1; 10 nucleotides line up with TRBD1. The CDR3 contains 14 residues. Germline V lookup: CDR1 SGHTA, CDR2 FQGNSA. The J segment lost 5 bases and the V segment lost 4 bases, leaving 2 bases of the junction unmatched. CDR3 protein: CASSYGTGDNEQFF. The CDR3 DNA follows: TGTGCCAGCAGCTATGGGACAGGGGACAATGAGCAGTTCTTC.

This clonotype appeared a few times. This chain links TRBV6-2 or TRBV6-3 with TRBJ2-2; 7 bases are shared with TRBD1. Germline-derived CDR1 and CDR2 are MNHEY and SVGEGT. This CDR3 is built from 17 residues. Germline trimming cut 6 bases from V and 2 bases from J; bases unmatched to any gene: 12. The CDR3 spells CASSPADRAINTGELFF. The CDR3 nucleotides are TGTGCCAGCAGCCCCGCTGACAGGGCCATTAACACCGGGGAGCTGTTTTTT.

The J gene is TRBJ1-5, the V gene TRBV10-1; D gene unclear. Trimming left V 5 bases short and J 6 bases short, with 11 bases between. Germline V lookup: CDR1 WNHNN, CDR2 SYGVQD (reference sequence). This CDR3 comprises 13 residues. CDR3 in DNA: TGCGCCAGCAGTTACGGGTTTGGTCAGCCCCAGCATTTT. This sequence encodes CASSYGFGQPQHF.

This clonotype was found once. A read error may produce the germline difference seen at one junction end. The rearrangement uses TRBV5-1 and TRBJ2-5; D remains ambiguous. Germline V gene data show CDR1 as SGHRS and CDR2 as YFSETQ. This CDR3 is 15 amino acids long. CDR3 in DNA: TGCGCCTGCAGCTCCGGAAACAGCCTCCAAGAGACCCAGTACTTC. This codes for CACSSGNSLQETQYF.

This clonotype was detected only a few times. This chain links TRBV5-1 with TRBJ1-1, with 8 bases identical to TRBD1. The V segment lost 7 bases and the J segment 1 base; nucleotides outside the gene matches: 6. The CDR3 totals 14 residues. CDR1 and CDR2 (germline): SGHRS, YFSETQ. The DNA for the CDR3 is TGCGCCAGCTGGCAGGGGGCGGCGAACACTGAAGCTTTCTTT. Translating it yields CASWQGAANTEAFF. Full variable domain (remainder filled in from reference TRBV5-1 and TRBJ1-1): KAGVTQTPRYLIKTRGQQVTLSCSPISGHRSVSWYQQTPGQGLQFLFEYFSETQRNKGNFPGRFSGRQFSNSRSEMNVSTLELGDSALYLCASWQGAANTEAFFGQGTRLTVV.

This chain uses TRBV6-2 or TRBV6-3 with TRBJ2-4; D could derive from TRBD1 or TRBD2 (5 bases each). Deletions cut 2 bases from V and 8 bases from J, with 7 bases between. This CDR3 region has 12 residues. Per germline, CDR1 MNHEY and CDR2 SVGEGT. The CDR3 loop reads CASSYRGHIQYF. For the CDR3, the DNA is TGTGCCAGCAGTTACAGGGGACACATTCAGTACTTC.

This clonotype was detected a few times. The rearrangement uses TRBV7-2 and TRBJ2-5; D is ambiguous. This CDR3 has 15 residues. V shed 5 bases and J shed 1 base, with 14 bases lying between them. CDR1 is SGHTA and CDR2 is FQGNSA in the germline V gene. This CDR3 reads CASSLGVRRQETQYF. The CDR3 nucleotides read TGTGCCAGCAGCCTCGGCGTCAGGCGCCAAGAGACCCAGTACTTC.

The V gene is TRBV4-1, the J gene TRBJ2-1; D is perhaps TRBD2 (5 bases). Trimming removed 4 bases from V and 3 bases from J, with 16 bases in between. Looked up from germline, CDR1 is MGHRA and CDR2 is YSYEKL. CDR3 length: 16 residues. The CDR3 DNA reads as TGCGCCAGCAGCCTGGGCACTAGTCGCTACTACAATGAGCAGTTCTTC. Translating it yields CASSLGTSRYYNEQFF.

In its sample, this clonotype was seen many times. The chain is built from TRBV5-1 and TRBJ2-3; tentatively, D is TRBD2 (6 bases). CDR3 length equals 14 residues. V lost 6 bases, J lost 3 bases, and 14 bases lay in between. Per germline, CDR1 SGHRS and CDR2 YFSETQ. The CDR3 DNA reads as TGCGCCAGCATGGTTAGCGGTGGAACAGATACGCAGTATTTT. Translated, it gives CASMVSGGTDTQYF.

In this sample, this clonotype turned up a few times. The chain employs TRBV7-9 and TRBJ2-7; the match to TRBD2 covers 11 bases. V shed 4 bases, J shed 3 bases, and the junction held 14 bases outside the gene matches. The CDR3 spans 18 residues. Germline CDR1 reads SEHNR; CDR2 reads FQNEAQ (reference sequence). CDR3 coding DNA: TGTGCCAGCAGCTCGGCAGGGACTAGCGGAGGACTAATCTACGAGCAGTACTTC. Translated, it gives CASSSAGTSGGLIYEQYF.

J is TRBJ2-3 and V is TRBV6-2 or TRBV6-3; D remains unclear. Trimming shortened V by 10 bases and J by 1 base, and 12 bases separated the two germline ends. CDR1 MNHEY and CDR2 SVGEGT come from the germline V gene. CDR3 length: 13 residues. The CDR3 nucleotides read TGTGCCAACAACCAAGCTCGCACAGATACGCAGTATTTT. Protein product: CANNQARTDTQYF.

This clonotype was seen just once. The J gene is TRBJ2-3, the V gene TRBV12-3 or TRBV12-4; no definite D call. V was pared by 4 bases and J by 1 base, with 12 bases between. The CDR3 runs 15 residues. In DNA form, the CDR3 reads TGTGCCAGCAGTTCCGAGAGCGTGCGCACAGATACGCAGTATTTT. Translation: CASSSESVRTDTQYF.

The chain uses TRBV12-3 or TRBV12-4 and TRBJ2-3; 13 bases agree with TRBD2. The length of the CDR3 is 14 residues. V trimming: 6 bases; J trimming: 9 bases; junction bases outside the gene matches: 6. CDR3 coding DNA: TGTGCCAGCAGCTCTCCGACTAGCGGGGGGACGCAGTATTTT. As protein: CASSSPTSGGTQYF.

On this clonotype: This may come from a read error, since a much larger clone is one base off. The J gene is TRBJ1-6, the V gene TRBV20-1; the D is unclear. Between the trimmed V and J ends, which lost 3 bases and 10 bases, there was a span of 16 bases. The CDR3 extends over 14 amino acids. CDR1 DFQATT and CDR2 SNEGSKA come from the germline V gene (reference sequence). The CDR3 here is CSASNGIPRSPLHF. CDR3 nucleotide sequence: TGCAGTGCTAGTAACGGGATCCCACGCTCACCCCTCCACTTT.

The genes are TRBV7-9 and TRBJ1-6; no reliable D call. CDR1 SEHNR and CDR2 FQNEAQ come from the germline V gene (reference sequence). The CDR3 totals 12 residues. V was clipped by 6 bases and J by 8 bases, with 8 bases between them. The CDR3, as DNA: TGTGCCAGCAGGAAGGTGGATTCACCCCTCCACTTT. Translated: CASRKVDSPLHF. Based on the CDR3 plus reference TRBV7-9 and TRBJ1-6, the full variable domain is DTGVSQNPRHKITKRGQNVTFRCDPISEHNRLYWYRQTLGQGPEFLTYFQNEAQLEKSRLLSDRFSAERPKGSFSTLEIQRTEQGDSAMYLCASRKVDSPLHFGNGTRLTVT.

This clonotype was seen a few times. The chain employs TRBV25-1 and TRBJ2-7; D gene unclear. Germline V gives CDR1 MGHDK, CDR2 SYGVNS. CDR3 length: 13 amino acids. V lost 6 bases to trimming and J lost 2 bases, with 11 bases between them. The CDR3 nucleotides are TGTGCCAGCAGGAACAGTGGAACCTACGAGCAGTACTTC. This encodes CASRNSGTYEQYF.

The V call is TRBV6-5, the J call TRBJ1-2; 8 nucleotides agree with TRBD1. This CDR3 is built from 15 residues. The trim removed 6 bases at V and 4 bases at J, leaving 10 bases unmatched. Germline loops: CDR1 MNHEY, CDR2 SVGAGI. Written as DNA, the CDR3 is TGTGCCAGCAGAATGTTCGACAGGGGAGGCTATGGCTACACCTTC. Translated, it gives CASRMFDRGGYGYTF.

This clonotype was counted ten times or more. The chain joins TRBV28 to TRBJ2-7, with D unclear. The CDR3 spans 11 residues. Deletions cut 7 bases from V and 0 bases from J, with 4 bases between. Per germline, CDR1 MDHEN and CDR2 SYDVKM. CDR3 nucleotide sequence: TGTGCCAGCACCAGCTCCTACGAGCAGTACTTC. This encodes CASTSSYEQYF.

This clonotype was counted at least ten times. J is TRBJ2-5 and V is TRBV5-5; TRBD1 aligns across 9 bases. From germline, CDR1 is SGHKS and CDR2 YYEKEE (reference sequence). V trimming: 4 bases; J trimming: 4 bases; junction bases outside the gene matches: 8. The length of the CDR3 is 15 residues. For the CDR3, the DNA is TGTGCCAGCAGCCCGTCCGGACAGGGGCTAGAGACCCAGTACTTC. As protein: CASSPSGQGLETQYF.

This clonotype was counted at least ten times. This may come from a read error, since a much larger clone is one base off. The V gene is TRBV5-5, the J gene TRBJ2-7; 9 bases match TRBD2. V dropped 4 bases and J dropped 2; count of bases not matched to a gene: 4. CDR3 length equals 14 residues. Germline V gene data show CDR1 as SGHKS and CDR2 as YYEKEE (reference sequence). CDR3 sequence (DNA): TGTGCCAGCAGCGCAGCGGGGGGAGCCTACGAGCAGTACTTC. As protein: CASSAAGGAYEQYF. The complete variable domain, with remaining parts taken from reference TRBV5-5 and TRBJ2-7, reads DAGVTQSPTHLIKTRGQQVTLRCSPISGHKSVSWYQQVLGQGPQFIFQYYEKEERGRGNFPDRFSARQFPNYSSELNVNALLLGDSALYLCASSAAGGAYEQYFGPGTRLTVT.

The rearrangement links TRBV19 to TRBJ2-5; D may correspond to TRBD1 or TRBD2 (5 bases each). The germline gives CDR1 LNHDA, CDR2 SQIVND (reference sequence). V lost 5 bases to trimming and J lost 0 bases, with 13 bases between them. This CDR3 is built from 15 residues. CDR3 nucleotides: TGTGCCAGTAGTCCCCGGGGCAGGGACCAAGAGACCCAGTACTTC. The encoded protein is CASSPRGRDQETQYF.

V usage is TRBV20-1 and J usage is TRBJ2-4; perhaps TRBD2 as D (6 bases). The V end lost 2 bases, the J end lost 8 bases, and 16 bases lay between the germline ends. CDR3 length equals 14 residues. Looked up from germline, CDR1 is DFQATT and CDR2 is SNEGSKA (reference sequence). CDR3 in amino acids: CSARQGGTGDIQYF. The CDR3 coding sequence is TGCAGTGCTAGACAGGGCGGGACGGGGGACATTCAGTACTTC.